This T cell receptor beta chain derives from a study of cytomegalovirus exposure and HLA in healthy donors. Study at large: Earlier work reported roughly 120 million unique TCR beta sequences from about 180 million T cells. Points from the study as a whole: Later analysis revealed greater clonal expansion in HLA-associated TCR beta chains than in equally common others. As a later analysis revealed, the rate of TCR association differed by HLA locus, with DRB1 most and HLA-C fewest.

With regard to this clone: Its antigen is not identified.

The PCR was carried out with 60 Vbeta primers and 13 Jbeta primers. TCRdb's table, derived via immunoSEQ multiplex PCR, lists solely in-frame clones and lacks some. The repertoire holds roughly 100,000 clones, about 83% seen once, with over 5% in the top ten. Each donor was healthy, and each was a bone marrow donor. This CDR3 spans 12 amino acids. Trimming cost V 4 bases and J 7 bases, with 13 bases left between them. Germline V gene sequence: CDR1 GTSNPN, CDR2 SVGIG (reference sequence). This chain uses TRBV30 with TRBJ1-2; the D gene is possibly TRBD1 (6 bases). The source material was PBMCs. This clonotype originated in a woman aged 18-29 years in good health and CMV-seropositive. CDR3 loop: CAWIGRGSGYTF. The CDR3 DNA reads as TGTGCCTGGATTGGCAGGGGAAGTGGCTACACCTTC.